This T cell receptor beta chain was found in a study of vaccination effects on CD4 cells after COVID-19. As for the study in general: Everyone in the study got two shots of either the BNT162b2 or mRNA-1273 vaccine.

Trimming took 1 base from V and 0 from J; bases not matched to a gene: 4. This CDR3 region has 18 residues. CDR1 and CDR2 (germline): LGHDT, YNNKEL (reference sequence). Method: immunoSEQ multiplex PCR; TCRdb's copy keeps in-frame clones and lacks some. The data contain more than 35,000 clones, around 66% of them singletons. Peptide-pool stimulation followed by sequencing identified expanded antigen-specific CD4+ clonotypes in the ViraFEST assay. The culture ran for around nine days before CD4+ T cells were isolated. Documented for the person is a PCR-confirmed SARS-CoV-2 infection occurring between March and December 2020. This clone was detected a few times. Its matching antigen is unknown.

This TCR came from a human donor who had a prior SARS-CoV-2 infection. The sequencing here drew on CD4+ T cells from PBMCs cultured with a peptide pool, taken before COVID-19 vaccination. The chain uses TRBV3-1 (or the pseudogene TRBV3-2) and TRBJ2-6; TRBD2 matches 9 bases. In nucleotides, the CDR3 is TGTGCCAGCAGCCAAGTAGCGGGGGCCCCCTCTGGGGCCAACGTCCTGACTTTC. Protein product: CASSQVAGAPSGANVLTF.